Sequencing of this TCR beta chain was carried out in a study of molecular identifiers for immune sequencing clone quantification. Study as a whole: In replicates, the authors split RNA from around 20,000 or 100,000 naive CD8 cells five ways and sequenced four.

A note on this clonotype: Its antigen is currently unknown.

The CDR3 has 16 residues. Germline V gene sequence: CDR1 SNHLY, CDR2 FYNNEI. Deletions cut 2 bases from V and 1 base from J, with 14 bases between. Notes on the study in general: Over 98% of effector molecules, but under 1% in naive cells, were held by clones with more than 20 RNA copies.

One entry per CDR3 protein results from TCRdb running MiXCR on the PCR reads. This sample yields about 510,000 distinct CDR3 sequences, of which approximately 25% are seen a single time; 0.7% to 0.9% belongs to the top ten. In the sort, naive CD8 T cells were defined as CD8+CD4-CCR7+CD45RA+. Sequencing was done on a sample of naive CD8+ T cells from blood, with Jurkat cell RNA spiked in. Subset defined: FACS-sorted CD8+CD4-CCR7+CD45RA+ naive T cells. This receptor was obtained from a human donor in good health. Some libraries in this study had Jurkat cell RNA spiked in. J is TRBJ1-1 and V is TRBV2, with unresolved D. CDR3 region: CASSELTPTENTEAFF. In DNA form, the CDR3 reads TGTGCCAGCAGTGAACTCACACCGACTGAGAACACTGAAGCTTTCTTT.